This T cell receptor (beta chain) appears in the sequencing data of a study of blood T cell repertoires in COVID-19. This CDR3 is built from 14 residues. V was pared by 4 bases and J by 4 bases, with 14 bases between. Per germline, CDR1 SGHDT and CDR2 YYEEEE. This table comes from immunoSEQ multiplex PCR, and its TCRdb copy is limited to in-frame clones, with some not included. The sample includes 350,000 to 450,000 clones, 90% to 95% seen only once; the top ten take roughly 0.9%. Sequencing was carried out using PBMCs or T cells enriched from blood (not recorded which). The TCR sequence derives from a woman in her thirties or forties who had been exposed to COVID-19. The chain employs TRBV5-6 and TRBJ1-2; the D gene is possibly TRBD1 (6 bases). The CDR3 nucleotides read TGTGCCAGCAGCCTGACGGGGGGCGGCTATGGCTACACCTTC. Translation: CASSLTGGGYGYTF.